The 11 T cell receptor beta chains below were found in one sample sequenced in a study of T cell repertoires in cytomegalovirus infection. TCRdb re-called the reads with MiXCR, one entry per CDR3 protein. The data show about 530,000 distinct CDR3 sequences, with around 27% seen just once and roughly 13% held by the top ten. The sequenced sample consisted of PBMCs. The receptors here all came from a human donor in good health (CMV status not recorded). Some clones in this sample may be carry-over from other donors' samples.

The J gene is TRBJ1-1, the V gene TRBV19; D not resolved. Germline V gives CDR1 LNHDA, CDR2 SQIVND (reference sequence). With 1 base removed from V and 3 bases from J, the gap between germline ends came to 6 bases. This CDR3 has 13 residues. The CDR3 spells CASSIGVYTEAFF. CDR3 nucleotides: TGTGCCAGTAGTATAGGAGTCTACACTGAAGCTTTCTTT.

This clonotype has just a few counts. The chain combines TRBV7-9 with TRBJ1-1, with unresolved D. Per germline, CDR1 SEHNR and CDR2 FQNEAQ (reference sequence). The CDR3 has 16 amino acids. Trimming shortened V by 3 bases and J by 4 bases, and 18 bases separated the two germline ends. The CDR3 spells CASSFLDGRGSTEAFF. CDR3 nucleotides: TGTGCCAGCAGCTTCCTCGACGGAAGAGGATCCACTGAAGCTTTCTTT.

The sample holds a few counts of this clonotype. The chain combines TRBV7-6 with TRBJ2-1; TRBD2 matches 7 bases. The V and J ends lost 3 bases and 9 bases, in that order; junction bases with no gene match: 8. Germline lookup yields CDR1 SGHVS and CDR2 FNYEAQ. The CDR3 sequence is 14 residues long. CDR3 loop: CASSLASGGAEQFF. The DNA for the CDR3 is TGTGCCAGCAGCTTGGCTAGCGGAGGGGCTGAGCAGTTCTTC.

This clonotype was seen more than once but under ten times. V gene TRBV7-2 combines with J gene TRBJ1-5; TRBD1 agrees at 7 bases. V shed 2 bases and J 3 bases; nucleotides not matched to a gene: 4. Per germline, CDR1 SGHTA and CDR2 FQGNSA. The CDR3 has 15 amino acids. The CDR3 region has the DNA TGTGCCAGCAGCTTAACGGACAGGTCCAATCAGCCCCAGCATTTT. Protein product: CASSLTDRSNQPQHF.

This clonotype was detected many times. This rearrangement joins TRBV7-2 to TRBJ2-3; 7 bases match TRBD2. Germline lookup yields CDR1 SGHTA and CDR2 FQGNSA. The CDR3 extends over 13 amino acids. V lost 1 base, J lost 6 bases, and 1 base stayed unmatched. CDR3 DNA sequence: TGTGCCAGCAGCTTAGTGGGGGGGGATACGCAGTATTTT. Its protein is CASSLVGGDTQYF. Looking up the rest from reference TRBV7-2 and TRBJ2-3 gives the full variable domain: GAGVSQSPSNKVTEKGKDVELRCDPISGHTALYWYRQSLGQGLEFLIYFQGNSAPDKSGLPSDRFSAERTGGSVSTLTIQRTQQEDSAVYLCASSLVGGDTQYFGPGTRLTVL.

This clonotype was seen many times. The V gene is TRBV4-1, the J gene TRBJ2-7, with TRBD2 matching 7 bases. The ends lost 2 bases at V and 6 bases at J; junction bases unmatched: 10. CDR1 and CDR2 from the germline V gene are MGHRA and YSYEKL. The CDR3 is made up of 15 amino acids. The CDR3 DNA reads as TGCGCCAGCAGCCAATCGAATGGACTAGTAGGCGAGCAGTACTTC. This codes for CASSQSNGLVGEQYF.

The V and J genes are TRBV10-3 and TRBJ2-1; 9 nucleotides agree with TRBD2. Germline V gene data show CDR1 as ENHRY and CDR2 as SYGVKD. This CDR3 spans 11 amino acids. Trimming took 7 bases from V and 12 from J; bases not matched to a gene: 4. CDR3 coding DNA: TGTGCCATCAATAGCGGGAGAAGGCAGTTCTTC. Translating gives CAINSGRRQFF.

This clonotype was seen a handful of times. This chain connects TRBV20-1 to TRBJ2-1; TRBD2 aligns across 8 bases. The CDR3 sequence is 12 residues long. Germline V CDR1 and CDR2: DFQATT, SNEGSKA (reference sequence). Trimming at V came to 6 bases and at J to 7 bases, leaving 5 bases not matched to a gene. CDR3 sequence (DNA): TGCAGTGCGCCGTTAGCGGGAAATGAGCAGTTCTTC. The encoded protein is CSAPLAGNEQFF.

The sample holds a few counts of this clonotype. This rearrangement joins TRBV12-3 or TRBV12-4 to TRBJ2-1, with D unresolved. The CDR3 consists of 11 residues. V gave up 6 bases and J gave up 9 bases, with 9 bases separating them. CDR3 sequence (DNA): TGTGCCAGCAGCCAGGATATTGAGCAGTTCTTC. It translates to CASSQDIEQFF.

The chain links TRBV11-2 to TRBJ2-7; D is undetermined. Trimming pared 3 bases from V and 3 bases from J, leaving 9 bases between. The CDR3 contains 13 residues. Germline CDR1 SGHAT, CDR2 FQNNGV. CDR3 protein: CASSLWASYEQYV. CDR3 coding DNA: TGTGCCAGCAGCTTGTGGGCCAGCTACGAGCAGTACGTC.

V usage is TRBV28 and J usage is TRBJ1-4; a weak D match, TRBD1 (5 bases). CDR3 length: 14 residues. Deletions cut 3 bases from V and 5 bases from J, with 10 bases between. Per the germline V gene, CDR1 is MDHEN and CDR2 is SYDVKM. For the CDR3, the DNA is TGTGCCAGCAGTTTTGTTCAGGGAAATGAAAAACTGTTTTTT. It encodes CASSFVQGNEKLFF.